This TCR beta chain comes out of a study of human T cells and chemical hapten exposure. In the study overall: From small differences in pooled library volume came most of the variation in per-sample TCR yields. General study results and limits: In comparison with controls, expanded TCRs gave rise to a significantly larger number of large CDR3 similarity clusters. Counts of expanded TCRs at PT1 were positively correlated with patch test score.

This clonotype was counted between two and nine times. The target antigen is unknown. Study processing details: There were a median of approximately 100,000 TCRs per sample, with a range from roughly 20,000 to 750,000. TCRdb re-called the RACE reads through MiXCR, storing one row per CDR3 protein. TCRdb, not the authors, supplied the V and J calls. The table lists approximately 350,000 distinct CDR3 sequences, approximately 6.3% of them singletons. Described time point: patch test 1, 2 weeks after DPC sensitization. The treatment denotes: therapeutic diphenylcyclopropenone sensitization with weekly scalp DPC. This receptor was obtained from a woman aged 18 to 35 with alopecia areata. Some clones in this sample may be carry-over from other donors' samples. Here the sequenced sample was whole blood, taken in connection with sensitization to the hapten diphenylcyclopropenone (DPC).

For the CDR3, the DNA is TGTGCCATCAGTGGGACAGGAGAAATAAGCTCCTATAATTCACCCCTCCACTTT. As protein: CAISGTGEISSYNSPLHF. This chain uses TRBV10-3 with TRBJ1-6; 7 nucleotides match TRBD1. Germline V gene data show CDR1 as ENHRY and CDR2 as SYGVKD. The CDR3 runs 18 residues. J was trimmed by 0 bases and V by 4 bases; bases with no gene match: 9.